A single sample is the source of the 14 T cell receptor beta chains below, sequenced in a study of spatial heterogeneity in lung cancer. Study-level points and caveats: Mutation counts in tumors were tracked by counts of expanded intratumoral alpha and beta TCRs.

These receptors have no known antigen. A single record per CDR3 protein comes from TCRdb applying MiXCR to the 5' RACE reads. The sample lists some 20,000 distinct CDR3 sequences, roughly 7.3% occurring once. Time point noted: sample taken at primary tumor resection. Sequenced here: lung tumor tissue, sampled at surgery. The receptors come from a female donor with early-stage non-small cell lung cancer.

The V and J genes are TRBV5-5 and TRBJ2-2; unclear D gene. V shed 0 bases and J shed 9 bases, with 6 bases lying between them. Germline loops: CDR1 SGHKS, CDR2 YYEKEE (reference sequence). The CDR3 runs to 12 residues. In nucleotides, the CDR3 is TGTGCCAGCAGCTTGGACACTCGGGAGCTGTTTTTT. Translation: CASSLDTRELFF.

The table lists this clonotype with many counts. This chain connects TRBV7-2 to TRBJ1-3; D is uncertain. V lost 5 bases, J lost 4 bases, and 12 bases lay in between. Germline CDR1 SGHTA, CDR2 FQGNSA. The CDR3 contains 14 residues. CDR3 sequence reads: CASSARIHGNTIYF. The CDR3 coding sequence is TGTGCCAGCAGCGCAAGGATTCACGGAAACACCATATATTTT. The whole variable domain, remainder taken from reference TRBV7-2 and TRBJ1-3, is GAGVSQSPSNKVTEKGKDVELRCDPISGHTALYWYRQSLGQGLEFLIYFQGNSAPDKSGLPSDRFSAERTGGSVSTLTIQRTQQEDSAVYLCASSARIHGNTIYFGEGSWLTVV.

This clonotype showed up just a few times. The rearrangement uses TRBV10-3 and TRBJ1-5, with D possibly TRBD1 on 6 matching bases. Trimming left V 5 bases short and J 5 bases short, with 22 bases between. The CDR3 runs 17 residues. Germline V lookup: CDR1 ENHRY, CDR2 SYGVKD. The CDR3 coding sequence is TGTGCCATCAGTCCCAGGGCCGGGACACTCCGGGATCAGCCCCAGCATTTT. This gives the protein CAISPRAGTLRDQPQHF.

CDR3 sequence: CASSPQLTGGGYTF. DNA of the CDR3: TGTGCCAGCAGTCCTCAGCTAACAGGGGGTGGCTACACCTTC. V usage is TRBV27 and J usage is TRBJ1-2; 8 nucleotides line up with TRBD1. CDR1 is MNHEY, CDR2 SMNVEV, per germline (reference sequence). The CDR3 has 14 amino acids. After removal of 5 bases from V and 7 bases from J, the junction contained 9 bases not matched to a gene.

This clonotype was detected a few times. This chain links TRBV27 with TRBJ1-2; D not resolved. The CDR3 sequence is 13 residues long. V lost 7 bases to trimming and J lost 4 bases, with 13 bases between them. Germline CDR1 and CDR2: MNHEY and SMNVEV (reference sequence). CDR3: CASTPAPRYGYTF. The CDR3 nucleotides are TGTGCCAGCACCCCGGCCCCCCGCTATGGCTACACCTTC.

The rearrangement uses TRBV20-1 and TRBJ2-1, with 9 bases that match TRBD2. J was trimmed by 2 bases and V by 0 bases; bases with no gene match: 5. This CDR3 has 16 residues. Per the germline V gene, CDR1 is DFQATT and CDR2 is SNEGSKA (reference sequence). The CDR3 DNA is TGCAGTGCTAGAGATCTAAGCGGGGGGCCCTACAATGAGCAGTTCTTC. It translates to CSARDLSGGPYNEQFF.

This clonotype counts as medium-sized. The rearrangement uses TRBV7-2 and TRBJ1-5; D gene uncertain. CDR1 SGHTA and CDR2 FQGNSA come from the germline V gene. V shed 2 bases and J shed 6 bases, with 17 bases lying between them. This CDR3 contains 16 residues. The CDR3 loop reads CASSLQAGGLGQPQHF. The CDR3 region has the DNA TGTGCCAGCAGCTTACAAGCAGGAGGATTGGGTCAGCCCCAGCATTTT.

Ten or more counts support this clonotype. V usage is TRBV2 and J usage is TRBJ2-1; D uncertain. CDR3 length equals 12 residues. V was clipped by 5 bases and J by 9 bases, with 11 bases between them. Germline loops: CDR1 SNHLY, CDR2 FYNNEI. This CDR3 reads CASSLNIGEQFF. The CDR3 nucleotides read TGTGCCAGCAGTCTTAACATCGGTGAGCAGTTCTTC. The whole variable domain, filled in from reference TRBV2 and TRBJ2-1, reads EPEVTQTPSHQVTQMGQEVILRCVPISNHLYFYWYRQILGQKVEFLVSFYNNEISEKSEIFDDQFSVERPDGSNFTLKIRSTKLEDSAMYFCASSLNIGEQFFGPGTRLTVL.

Turning to this clonotype: One base away lies a much larger clone, so this may be a sequencing read error. The rearrangement links TRBV12-3 or TRBV12-4 to TRBJ2-7, with D perhaps being TRBD1 or TRBD2 (5 bases each). The CDR3 is 13 amino acids. CDR3 region: CASGDGGVYERYF. The DNA of the CDR3 is TGTGCCAGCGGGGACGGCGGAGTCTACGAGCGGTACTTC.

This clonotype is medium-sized (0.01 to 0.1%). The chain has TRBV29-1 and TRBJ1-5; D may be TRBD1 (5 bases). The CDR3 length is 11 residues. V lost 1 base and J 13 bases, leaving 11 bases between the germline ends. Germline V CDR1 and CDR2: SQVTM, ANQGSEA. Here the CDR3 reads CSVEVGAAQHF. The CDR3, as DNA: TGCAGCGTTGAAGTAGGGGCAGCTCAGCATTTT.

This clonotype has at least ten counts. Mismatch with germline at one junction end may stem from a read error. The V call is TRBV7-7, the J call TRBJ2-1, with a weak D call TRBD2 (5 bases). CDR1 is SSHAT and CDR2 is FNYEAQ in the germline V gene (reference sequence). The CDR3 runs 15 residues. The CDR3 region has the DNA TGTGCTAGCAGCTTAGCGATCGGACGGAACAATGAGCAGTTCTTC. This gives the protein CASSLAIGRNNEQFF.

This clonotype has only a few counts. J is TRBJ1-4 and V is TRBV14; D remains unclear. The CDR3 is 15 residues long. The V gene lost 0 bases and the J gene lost 4 bases, with 9 bases spanning the gap. The germline CDR1 and CDR2 sequences are SGHDN and FVKESK. The CDR3 DNA is TGTGCCAGCAGCCAAGATTTGGGCGGTAATGAAAAACTGTTTTTT. Its protein product is CASSQDLGGNEKLFF.

V gene TRBV11-2 combines with J gene TRBJ2-5; D is possibly TRBD1 or TRBD2 (5 bases each). From germline, CDR1 is SGHAT and CDR2 FQNNGV. The CDR3 consists of 15 residues. V shed 1 base and J shed 5 bases, with 14 bases lying between them. In DNA, the CDR3 is TGTGCCAGCAGCTTAGGTGCCGGGGCCAGGGAGACCCAGTACTTC. Encoded protein: CASSLGAGARETQYF. The full variable domain, completed using reference TRBV11-2 and TRBJ2-5, is EAGVAQSPRYKIIEKRQSVAFWCNPISGHATLYWYQQILGQGPKLLIQFQNNGVVDDSQLPKDRFSAERLKGVDSTLKIQPAKLEDSAVYLCASSLGAGARETQYFGPGTRLLVL.

This chain links TRBV20-1 with TRBJ2-7; 12 nucleotides align to TRBD1. Germline V lookup: CDR1 DFQATT, CDR2 SNEGSKA (reference sequence). The CDR3 is 14 amino acids. The trim removed 5 bases at V and 8 bases at J, leaving 10 bases unmatched. CDR3 loop: CSAFPGQGAVQQYF. The CDR3 DNA reads as TGCAGTGCTTTCCCGGGACAGGGGGCCGTTCAGCAGTACTTC.